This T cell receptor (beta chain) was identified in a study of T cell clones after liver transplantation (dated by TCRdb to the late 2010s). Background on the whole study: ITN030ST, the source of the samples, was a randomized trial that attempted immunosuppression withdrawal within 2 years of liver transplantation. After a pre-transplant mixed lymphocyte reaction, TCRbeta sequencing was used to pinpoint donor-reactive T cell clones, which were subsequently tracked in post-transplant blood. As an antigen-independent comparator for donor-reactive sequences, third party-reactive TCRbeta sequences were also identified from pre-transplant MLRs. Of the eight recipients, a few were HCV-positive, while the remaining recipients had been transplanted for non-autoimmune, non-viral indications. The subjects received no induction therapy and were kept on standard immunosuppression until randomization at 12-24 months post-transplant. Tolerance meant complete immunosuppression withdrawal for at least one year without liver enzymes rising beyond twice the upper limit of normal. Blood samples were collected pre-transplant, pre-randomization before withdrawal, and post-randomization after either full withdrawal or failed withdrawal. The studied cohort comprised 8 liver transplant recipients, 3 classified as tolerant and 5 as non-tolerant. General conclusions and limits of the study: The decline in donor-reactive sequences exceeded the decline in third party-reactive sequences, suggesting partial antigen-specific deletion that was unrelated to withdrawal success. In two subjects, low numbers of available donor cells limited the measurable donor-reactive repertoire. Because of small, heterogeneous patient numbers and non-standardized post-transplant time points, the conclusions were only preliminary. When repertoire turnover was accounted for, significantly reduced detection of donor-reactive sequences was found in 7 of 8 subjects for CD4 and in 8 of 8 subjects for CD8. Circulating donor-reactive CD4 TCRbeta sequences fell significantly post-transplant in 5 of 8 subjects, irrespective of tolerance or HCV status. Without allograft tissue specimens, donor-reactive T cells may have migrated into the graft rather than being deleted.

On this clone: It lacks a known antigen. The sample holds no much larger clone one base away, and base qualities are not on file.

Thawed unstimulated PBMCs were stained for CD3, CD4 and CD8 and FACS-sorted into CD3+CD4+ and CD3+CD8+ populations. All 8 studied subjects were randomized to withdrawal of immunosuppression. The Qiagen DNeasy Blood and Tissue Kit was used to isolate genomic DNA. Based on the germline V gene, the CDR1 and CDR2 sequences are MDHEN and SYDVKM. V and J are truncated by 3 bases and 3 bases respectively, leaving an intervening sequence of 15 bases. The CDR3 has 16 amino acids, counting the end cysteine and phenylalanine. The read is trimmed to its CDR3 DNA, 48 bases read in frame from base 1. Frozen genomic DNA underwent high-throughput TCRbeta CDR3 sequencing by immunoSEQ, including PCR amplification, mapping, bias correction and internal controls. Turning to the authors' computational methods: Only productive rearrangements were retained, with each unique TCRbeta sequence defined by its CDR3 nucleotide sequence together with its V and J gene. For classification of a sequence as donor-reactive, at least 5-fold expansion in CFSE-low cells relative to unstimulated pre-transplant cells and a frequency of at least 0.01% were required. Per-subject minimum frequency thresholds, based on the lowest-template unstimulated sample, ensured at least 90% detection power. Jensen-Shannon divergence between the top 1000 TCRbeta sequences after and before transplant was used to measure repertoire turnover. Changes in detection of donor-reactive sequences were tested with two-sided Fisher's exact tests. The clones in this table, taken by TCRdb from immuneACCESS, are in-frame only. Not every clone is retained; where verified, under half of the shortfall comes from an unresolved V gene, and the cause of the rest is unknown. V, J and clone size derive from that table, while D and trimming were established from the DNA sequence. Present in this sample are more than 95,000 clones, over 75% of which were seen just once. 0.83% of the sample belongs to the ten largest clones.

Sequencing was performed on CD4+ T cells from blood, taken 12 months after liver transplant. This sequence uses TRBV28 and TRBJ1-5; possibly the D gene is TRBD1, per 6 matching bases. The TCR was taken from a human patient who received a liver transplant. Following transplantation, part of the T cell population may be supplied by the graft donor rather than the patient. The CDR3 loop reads CASSLSHDRYNQPQHF. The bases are TGTGCCAGCAGTTTGAGTCACGACAGGTACAATCAGCCCCAGCATTTT. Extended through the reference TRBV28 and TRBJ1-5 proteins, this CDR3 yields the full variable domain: DVKVTQSSRYLVKRTGEKVFLECVQDMDHENMFWYRQDPGLGLRLIYFSYDVKMKEKGDIPEGYSVSREKKERFSLILESASTNQTSMYLCASSLSHDRYNQPQHFGDGTRLSIL.